These T cell receptor beta chains were read from a single sample in a study of CD8 T cells in Susac syndrome. A single record per CDR3 protein comes from TCRdb applying MiXCR to the immunoSEQ multiplex PCR reads. The sample shows fewer than 300,000 distinct CDR3 sequences, about 85% of them seen only once. Sequencing was performed on CD8+ T cells from PBMCs. These receptors were obtained from a human donor with multiple sclerosis. Each CDR3 is given with its conserved first and last residue. The D gene is left open where the match is weak. Some rows have no size entry. The others give once, few or many, or a class for an expanded clone.

j_call v_call clone_size d_call cdr3_nt cdr3_aa
TRBJ2-3 TRBV4-1 . TRBD2 TGCGCCAGCAGCCAGATTCGGACTAGCGGGATCACAGATACGCAGTATTTT CASSQIRTSGITDTQYF
TRBJ2-1 TRBV7-2 . TRBD2 TGTGCCAGCACCACACTAGCGGATCTTTTCTTAAGGGATGAGCAGTTCTTC CASTTLADLFLRDEQFF
TRBJ2-2 TRBV21-1 . . TGTGCCAGCAGCCCCCCCGACGGATTTACCGGGACCCGATTAGGCGGGGAGCTGTTTTTT CASSPPDGFTGTRLGGELFF
TRBJ2-3 TRBV12-3/TRBV12-4 . . TGTGCCAGCAGTTCCCTCTCAAGCGAAGATACGCAGTATTTT CASSSLSSEDTQYF
TRBJ2-1 TRBV9 . . TGTGCCAGCAGCTCCCAGAGGGGGGAGGGGCGTAATGAGCAGTTCTTC CASSSQRGEGRNEQFF
TRBJ2-1 TRBV5-4 . TRBD1 TGTGCCAGCAGCGCAGGGGGCTATGAGCAGTTCTTC CASSAGGYEQFF
TRBJ2-1 TRBV2 . TRBD2 TGTGCCAGCAGTGAGGTCGGGCTAGCGGCGCGAGGCAATGAGCAGTTCTTC CASSEVGLAARGNEQFF
TRBJ2-7 TRBV20-1 . . TGCAGTGCTAGAGATGGGGGCCGGGATCTCTACGAGCAGTACTTC CSARDGGRDLYEQYF
TRBJ2-7 TRBV19 . . TGTGCCAGTAGTAATCCTCCCCTGGCGGAGCAGTACTTC CASSNPPLAEQYF
TRBJ2-7 TRBV19 few . TGTGCCACCCTTAGCGGTATAACCTACGAGCAGTACTTC CATLSGITYEQYF
TRBJ2-1 TRBV24-1 few TRBD1 TGTGCCACCAGTGAAGGGCAGGGGGCTAATGAGCAGTTCTTC CATSEGQGANEQFF
TRBJ1-2 TRBV15 . . TGTGCCACCAGCAGAGATCGGGGGGACCGAGGATATTATGGCTACACCTTC CATSRDRGDRGYYGYTF
TRBJ2-1 TRBV5-1 . . TGCGCCAGCAGCTTGTATGGGGATGAGCAGTTCTTC CASSLYGDEQFF
TRBJ1-5 TRBV28 . TRBD1 TGTGCCAGCAGTCCCTCGGACAGGGGGCAGCCCCAGCATTTT CASSPSDRGQPQHF
TRBJ2-3 TRBV12-3/TRBV12-4 . TRBD1 TGTGCCAGCAGTCCCCGACAGGGGACGGGCACAGATACGCAGTATTTT CASSPRQGTGTDTQYF
TRBJ2-7 TRBV7-9 . TRBD1 TGTGCCAGCAACCCAGGGGGCGAGCAGTACTTC CASNPGGEQYF
TRBJ2-1 TRBV10-3 . TRBD2 TGTGCCATCCGCAGCGGGAGTGTGTCCTACAATGAGCAGTTCTTC CAIRSGSVSYNEQFF
TRBJ2-7 TRBV10-3 . TRBD2 TGTGCCATCAAAGAAGCGGGAGCCTACGAGCAGTACTTC CAIKEAGAYEQYF
TRBJ2-7 TRBV19 few . TGTGCCAGTAGTATCGACACGGGGTACGAGCAGTACTTC CASSIDTGYEQYF
TRBJ2-2 TRBV27 . TRBD1 TGTGCCAGCAACCCTCAGGGGGCTGGGGAGCTGTTTTTT CASNPQGAGELFF
TRBJ1-3 TRBV27 . . TGTGCCAGCAGTTCCCTCTCCACAGGCAATACTGGAAACACCATATATTTT CASSSLSTGNTGNTIYF
TRBJ1-1 TRBV9 . . TGTGCCAGCAGCGTAGAGGGTGAGGGCACTGAAGCTTTCTTT CASSVEGEGTEAFF
TRBJ1-5 TRBV30 . . TGTGCCTGGAGTTTCCCTTATAGCAATCAGCCCCAGCATTTT CAWSFPYSNQPQHF
TRBJ2-3 TRBV7-2 . . TGTGCCAGCAGCTTAGCCCTCGTGCGGGGAGATACGCAGTATTTT CASSLALVRGDTQYF
TRBJ2-3 TRBV7-6 once TRBD2 TGTGCCAGCAGCCCCCTGACTAGCGGGAGTCGAGATACGCAGTATTTT CASSPLTSGSRDTQYF
TRBJ1-6 TRBV6-5 few TRBD1 TGTGCCAGCAGTTACGGGACAGATAATTCACCCCTCCACTTT CASSYGTDNSPLHF
TRBJ1-2 TRBV5-1 . . TGCGCCAGCAGCTCGGGACCCCGATATGGCTACACCTTC CASSSGPRYGYTF
TRBJ2-5 TRBV12-5 . . TGTGCTAGTGGTTTGGACGTTCCGGGACTGCGAACAGATACCCCCCAAGAGACCCAGTACTTC CASGLDVPGLRTDTPQETQYF
TRBJ2-7 TRBV13 . TRBD2 TGTGCCAGCAGCTTATGGGCTGCCGGGAGGGGAGTTGGCGAGCAGTACTTC CASSLWAAGRGVGEQYF
TRBJ2-3 TRBV28 . . TGTGCCAGCAGCTACCCTAGGGGGAGCACAGATACGCAGTATTTT CASSYPRGSTDTQYF
TRBJ2-5 TRBV6-1 . TRBD2 TGTGCCAGCAGCATGACTAGCGGAGGGGGGGTGGAGACCCAGTACTTC CASSMTSGGGVETQYF
TRBJ2-5 TRBV7-9 . . TGTGCCAGCACCCTGGGGGGAAACAGTGGGGAGACCCAGTACTTC CASTLGGNSGETQYF
TRBJ2-1 TRBV27 . . TGTGCCAGCAGTCTCCGGGCCACCTACAATGAGCAGTTCTTC CASSLRATYNEQFF
TRBJ2-1 TRBV30 . TRBD2 TGTGCCTGGAGTGTGGGAGCGGGAGTTAATGAGCAGTTCTTC CAWSVGAGVNEQFF
TRBJ1-5 TRBV9 once . TGTGCCAGCAGCTTAGGAGGGGCGCGGCAGCCCCAGCATTTT CASSLGGARQPQHF
TRBJ2-2 TRBV9 . . TGTGCCAGCAGCGTAGTCTTTGGGGAGCTGTTTTTT CASSVVFGELFF
TRBJ1-6 TRBV7-9 once . TGTGCCAGCAGCTCCCGGGACCGCGATAATTCACCCCTCCACTTT CASSSRDRDNSPLHF
TRBJ2-7 TRBV4-1 . TRBD2 TGCGCCAGCAGCCAAGATACGGGAGGGCTCGAGCAGTACTTC CASSQDTGGLEQYF
TRBJ1-2 TRBV5-4 . TRBD1 TGTGCCAGCCACGACAGGGGGCGAGACCTCTTCTATGGCTACACCTTC CASHDRGRDLFYGYTF
TRBJ2-1 TRBV28 . TRBD2 TGTGCCGGACGCTGGCGGGGGTACAATGAGCAGTTCTTC CAGRWRGYNEQFF
TRBJ2-7 TRBV18 . TRBD1 TGTGCCAGCTCACTGAACAGCCGGGACAGGGCATACGAGCAGTACTTC CASSLNSRDRAYEQYF
TRBJ2-1 TRBV5-1 . TRBD2 TGCGCCAGCAGCTTGGGCGGACTAGATCCCTACAATGAGCAGTTCTTC CASSLGGLDPYNEQFF
TRBJ2-7 TRBV20-1 once TRBD1 TGCAGTGCTAGAGAAGGGGGCCCCGACGAGCAGTACTTC CSAREGGPDEQYF
TRBJ2-3 TRBV7-9 . TRBD2 TGTGCCAGCAGCCCTAGCGGGAGTGGAGATACGCAGTATTTT CASSPSGSGDTQYF
TRBJ2-7 TRBV27 . TRBD2 TGTGCCAGCAGTTTAAGGCGGGAGAAATCCGAGCAGTACTTC CASSLRREKSEQYF
TRBJ2-1 TRBV6-1 . . TGTGCCAGCGGTCCGACTACCTACAATGAGCAGTTCTTC CASGPTTYNEQFF
TRBJ2-7 TRBV20-1 . . TGCAGTGCTAGAGACCAGGGTCGCGGTGAGCAGTACTTC CSARDQGRGEQYF
TRBJ2-1 TRBV14 . . TGTGCCAGCAGCCACAAGGGACTCAGTATTTACAATGAGCAGTTCTTC CASSHKGLSIYNEQFF
TRBJ2-1 TRBV7-9 . TRBD1 TGTGCCAGCAGCCCACAGGGGTCCCCCTACAATGAGCAGTTCTTC CASSPQGSPYNEQFF
TRBJ2-7 TRBV29-1 . TRBD2 TGCAGCGTTGACGGGACTAGCGGAGTCTACGAGCAGTACTTC CSVDGTSGVYEQYF
TRBJ2-1 TRBV25-1 . TRBD2 TGTGCCAGCAGTGAACGGTCGAGCGGGAGGACCAATGAGCAGTTCTTC CASSERSSGRTNEQFF
TRBJ1-2 TRBV9 . . TGTGCCAGCAGCGTACAACAGGGAGGATTCTATGGCTACACCTTC CASSVQQGGFYGYTF
TRBJ2-3 TRBV28 . . TGTGCCAGCAGTTTAATGGCGGGGGCCGTAGATACGCAGTATTTT CASSLMAGAVDTQYF
TRBJ2-1 TRBV27 . . TGTGCCAGTACGAGCGGGCTATACAATGAGCAGTTCTTC CASTSGLYNEQFF
TRBJ2-1 TRBV9 . . TGTGCCAGCAGTGCTGGGGGGCTAACGGGGACAACTGAGCAGTTCTTC CASSAGGLTGTTEQFF
TRBJ2-7 TRBV19 . TRBD2 TGTGCCAGTAGTAAGACTAGCGGCACCTACGAGCAGTACTTC CASSKTSGTYEQYF
TRBJ2-5 TRBV20-1 . TRBD2 TGCAGTGCTAGAGACGGCGGGGGGGTGGAGACCCAGTACTTC CSARDGGGVETQYF
TRBJ1-1 TRBV12-5 . . TGTGCTAGTGGTTTGGGGGGCGGGAACACTGAAGCTTTCTTT CASGLGGGNTEAFF
TRBJ2-1 TRBV7-2 . . TGTGCCAGCAGCTGGGGGAGCGCGGGCGGCGACAATGAGCAGTTCTTC CASSWGSAGGDNEQFF